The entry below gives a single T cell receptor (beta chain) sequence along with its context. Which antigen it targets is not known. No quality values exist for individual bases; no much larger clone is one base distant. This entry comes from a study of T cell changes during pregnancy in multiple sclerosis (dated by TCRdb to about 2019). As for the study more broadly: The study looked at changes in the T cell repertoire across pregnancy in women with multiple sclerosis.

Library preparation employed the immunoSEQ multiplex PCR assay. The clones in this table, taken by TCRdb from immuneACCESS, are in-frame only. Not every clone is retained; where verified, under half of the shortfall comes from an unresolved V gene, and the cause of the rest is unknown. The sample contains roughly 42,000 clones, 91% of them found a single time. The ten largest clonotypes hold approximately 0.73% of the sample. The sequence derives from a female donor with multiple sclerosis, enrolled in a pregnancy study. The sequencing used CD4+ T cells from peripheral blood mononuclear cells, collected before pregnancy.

For the CDR3, the sequence is CASSSGPGGYGNQPQHF. The sequenced DNA is TGTGCCAGCAGCTCGGGACCCGGGGGATATGGCAATCAGCCCCAGCATTTT. The chain is assembled from TRBV7-2 and TRBJ1-5; tentative D gene TRBD1, with 5 bases matching. The CDR3 numbers 17 residues from cysteine through phenylalanine. Just the 51-base CDR3 DNA is kept, in frame starting at base 1. V sheds 4 bases and J sheds 2 bases, leaving 18 bases between their ends. Per the germline V gene, SGHTA is the CDR1 and FQGNSA is the CDR2.